These T cell receptor beta chains were read from a single sample in a study of T cell repertoires in ileal Crohn's disease. Method: immunoSEQ multiplex PCR; TCRdb's copy keeps in-frame clones and lacks some. The sample carries over 5,000 clones, over 70% recorded once. The sample taken for sequencing was ileal tissue. These receptors came from an adult with Crohn's disease. CDR3s include the opening cysteine and the closing phenylalanine or tryptophan. The D gene is left open where the match is weak. Only some rows state a clone size, as once, few, many or a class for expanded clones.

v_call,d_call,clone_size,j_call,cdr3_nt,cdr3_aa
TRBV7-2,TRBD1,-,TRBJ1-6,TGTGCCAGCAGTTCACAGGGGGTTTATTCACCCCTCCACTTT,CASSSQGVYSPLHF
TRBV19,-,-,TRBJ1-3,TGTGCCAGTAGCCGCGGACTGTTTGGAAACACCATATATTTT,CASSRGLFGNTIYF
TRBV27,-,-,TRBJ1-4,TGTGCCAGCAGTTGGGGCACAAGCCGTGAAAAACTGTTTTTT,CASSWGTSREKLFF
TRBV18,TRBD1,-,TRBJ1-3,TGTGCCAGCTCACCCGGACAGGGAGGAAACACCATATATTTT,CASSPGQGGNTIYF
TRBV7-2,-,-,TRBJ2-2,TGTGCCAGCAGTCTAGTTCGGACCGGGGAGCTGTTTTTT,CASSLVRTGELFF
TRBV7-9,TRBD2,-,TRBJ2-2,TGTGCCAGCAGCTTAGATGGACTAGCGGGGTCGAACACCGGGGAGCTGTTTTTT,CASSLDGLAGSNTGELFF
TRBV6-5,-,-,TRBJ1-6,TGTGCCAGCAGTGGACAAACCCGCTCACCCCTCCACTTT,CASSGQTRSPLHF
TRBV2,-,-,TRBJ1-3,TGTGCCAGCAGTCGACCGCGAACTAGCTCTGGAAACACCATATATTTT,CASSRPRTSSGNTIYF
TRBV6-1,-,-,TRBJ2-7,TGTGCCAGCTCCCTGGGGGCTCGATGGCAAGAGCAGTACTTC,CASSLGARWQEQYF
TRBV7-2,-,-,TRBJ2-2,TGTGCCAGCAGCTTAGATACGGGGGCCGGGGAGCTGTTTTTT,CASSLDTGAGELFF
TRBV5-4,-,-,TRBJ2-2,TGTGCCAGCACCGTGGCCTCGAACACCGGGGAGCTGTTTTTT,CASTVASNTGELFF
TRBV4-2,TRBD2,-,TRBJ2-1,TGTGCCAGCAGCCATGCCAACTCCGGGGCGGGAGGGTTCGGGTACAATGAGCAGTTCTTC,CASSHANSGAGGFGYNEQFF
TRBV11-2,-,-,TRBJ1-5,TGTGCCAGCAGCTTAACGTCAGGGGTGAAGGATCAGCCCCAGCATTTT,CASSLTSGVKDQPQHF
TRBV15,TRBD2,once,TRBJ2-1,TGTGCCACCAGCAGGGGACTAGAGTACGACAATGAGCAGTTCTTC,CATSRGLEYDNEQFF
TRBV27,TRBD2,-,TRBJ2-7,TGTGCCAGCAGTTTAGCTAGCGGTGGCGGGTGGTACGAGCAGTACTTC,CASSLASGGGWYEQYF
TRBV7-2,-,-,TRBJ1-2,TGTGCCAGCAGCTTACATCCAGAATCTAACTATGGCTACACCTTC,CASSLHPESNYGYTF
TRBV6-5,TRBD2,few,TRBJ2-7,TGTGCCAGCAGTTACGAGCGGGGGGCCGCCTACGAGCAGTACTTC,CASSYERGAAYEQYF
TRBV18,-,-,TRBJ1-3,TGTGCCAGCTCACCGTCCGAGGGCCACTCTGGAAACACCATATATTTT,CASSPSEGHSGNTIYF
TRBV20-1,TRBD2,-,TRBJ2-7,TGCAGTGCAAAACTAGCGTTTGAGCAGTACTTC,CSAKLAFEQYF
TRBV6-4,-,-,TRBJ2-3,TGTGCCAGCAGTGCCGGGACTAGCACAGATACGCAGTATTTT,CASSAGTSTDTQYF
TRBV6-1,-,few,TRBJ1-3,TGTGCCAGCAGCACAACCGACAGCTCTGGAAACACCATATATTTT,CASSTTDSSGNTIYF
TRBV6-6,-,-,TRBJ2-1,TGTGCCAGCAGCCAGGACTCCTCCTCCTACAATGAGCAGTTCTTC,CASSQDSSSYNEQFF
TRBV2,-,-,TRBJ1-5,TGTGCCAGCAGTGAACAGGGGTCCGGTCAGCCCCAGCATTTT,CASSEQGSGQPQHF
TRBV19,TRBD1,-,TRBJ1-1,TGTGCCAGTAGTGGACAGGGGCCGGGGACTGAAGCTTTCTTT,CASSGQGPGTEAFF
TRBV10-3,-,-,TRBJ1-2,TGTGCCATCAGTCGGGGAGCTAACTATGGCTACACCTTC,CAISRGANYGYTF
TRBV15,TRBD2,-,TRBJ2-7,TGTGCCACCAGCAGAGATTTGACTAGCGGGAGTATACCTTACGAGCAGTACTTC,CATSRDLTSGSIPYEQYF
TRBV29-1,TRBD1,once,TRBJ1-2,TGCAGCGCTAGACAGGGGGCAAGCTACACCTTC,CSARQGASYTF
TRBV4-3,TRBD2,-,TRBJ2-1,TGCGCCAGCAGCCGCGCGGGACTAGCGGGGGTAAGCTCCTACAATGAGCAGTTCTTC,CASSRAGLAGVSSYNEQFF
TRBV6-4,-,-,TRBJ2-2,TGTGCCAGCAGTGACTCGGGTGGCGGCGGGGAGCTGTTTTTT,CASSDSGGGGELFF
TRBV7-8,TRBD1,-,TRBJ2-7,TGTGCCAGCAGCCCGAGGGGGCACTCCTCCTACGAGCAGTACTTC,CASSPRGHSSYEQYF
TRBV9,-,-,TRBJ2-3,TGTGCCAGCAGCCCCAGGGGCAGTCCCCAGGATACGCAGTATTTT,CASSPRGSPQDTQYF
TRBV2,-,-,TRBJ1-2,TGTGCCAGCAGTGAAGCCGAGCGCTATGGCTACACCTTC,CASSEAERYGYTF
TRBV4-3,TRBD1,-,TRBJ2-7,TGCGCCAGCAGCCCCTCTCGCAGGACAGGGGTCCACGAGCAGTACTTC,CASSPSRRTGVHEQYF
TRBV9,-,large,TRBJ2-1,TGTGCCAGCAGCGACACTACCGGGGATGAGCAGTTCTTC,CASSDTTGDEQFF
TRBV30,-,-,TRBJ1-3,TGTGCCTGGAGTGGTGGGCCTGGAAACACCATATATTTT,CAWSGGPGNTIYF
TRBV29-1,TRBD1,-,TRBJ1-5,TGCAGCACCCGACAGGGCGATCAGCCCCAGCATTTT,CSTRQGDQPQHF
TRBV6-1,TRBD1,-,TRBJ1-2,TGTGCCAGTGTTACCGGGACAGGGGTGAATGGCTACACCTTC,CASVTGTGVNGYTF
TRBV14,TRBD1,-,TRBJ1-1,TGTGCCAGCAGCCGTATCACAGGGGGCACTGAAGCTTTCTTT,CASSRITGGTEAFF
TRBV27,-,-,TRBJ1-2,TGTGCCAGCAGTTTAAACGGAGCTAACTATGGCTACACCTTC,CASSLNGANYGYTF
TRBV7-6,TRBD2,-,TRBJ2-2,TGTGCCAGCAGCCCTCATCCGGGACTAGCGGGAGACACCGGGGAGCTGTTTTTT,CASSPHPGLAGDTGELFF
TRBV15,-,-,TRBJ1-4,TGTGCCACCAGCAGAGAGGTCAGAATTAATGAAAAACTGTTTTTT,CATSREVRINEKLFF